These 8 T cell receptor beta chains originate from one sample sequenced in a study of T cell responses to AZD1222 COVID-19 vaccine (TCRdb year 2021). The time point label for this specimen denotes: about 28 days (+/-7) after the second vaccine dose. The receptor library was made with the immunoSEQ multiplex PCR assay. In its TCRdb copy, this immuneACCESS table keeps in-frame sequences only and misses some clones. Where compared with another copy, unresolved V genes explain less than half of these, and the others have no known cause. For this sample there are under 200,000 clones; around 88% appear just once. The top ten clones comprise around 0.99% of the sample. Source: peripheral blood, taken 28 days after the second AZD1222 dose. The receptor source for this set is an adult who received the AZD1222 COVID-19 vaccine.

CDR3 bases: TGTGCAAGTCGCTTCAGAGGGGGCTCGAACTATGGCTACACCTTC. Amino acids: CASRFRGGSNYGYTF. The chain links TRBV12-2 to TRBJ1-2; the D segment call TRBD1 is taken from the table without a DNA check. TRBV12-2 constitutes a pseudogene. The CDR3 spans 15 residues.

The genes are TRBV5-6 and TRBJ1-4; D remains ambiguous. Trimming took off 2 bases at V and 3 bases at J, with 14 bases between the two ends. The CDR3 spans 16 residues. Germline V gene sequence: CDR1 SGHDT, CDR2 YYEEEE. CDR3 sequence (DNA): TGTGCCAGCAGCTTTGGCCGTTCTTATGCTAATGAAAAACTGTTTTTT. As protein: CASSFGRSYANEKLFF.

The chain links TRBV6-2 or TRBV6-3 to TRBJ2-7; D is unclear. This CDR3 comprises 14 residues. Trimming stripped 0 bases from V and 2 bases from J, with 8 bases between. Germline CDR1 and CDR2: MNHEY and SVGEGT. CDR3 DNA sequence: TGTGCCAGCAGTTACTCGACCACCACCTACGAGCAGTACTTC. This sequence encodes CASSYSTTTYEQYF.

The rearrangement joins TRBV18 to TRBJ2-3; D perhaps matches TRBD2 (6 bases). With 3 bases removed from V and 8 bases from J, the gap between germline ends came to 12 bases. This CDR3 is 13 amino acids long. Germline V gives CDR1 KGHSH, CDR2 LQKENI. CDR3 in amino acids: CASSPNQEGTQYF. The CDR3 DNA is TGTGCCAGCTCACCGAACCAGGAGGGTACGCAGTATTTT.

Written as DNA, the CDR3 is TGTGCCAGCACCTCAGAAAACTATGGCTACACCTTC. This codes for CASTSENYGYTF. The rearrangement uses TRBV25-1 and TRBJ1-2; D not resolved. Trimming took 7 bases from V and 2 from J, leaving 8 bases between them. The CDR3 is 12 amino acids. Germline V CDR1 and CDR2: MGHDK, SYGVNS.

The CDR3 here is CASSPTPDSYGEQFF. The CDR3 DNA reads as TGTGCCAGCTCACCCACCCCCGACAGTTATGGTGAGCAGTTCTTC. The chain uses TRBV18 and TRBJ2-1; maybe TRBD1 (5 bases). CDR1 KGHSH and CDR2 LQKENI come from the germline V gene. Trimming stripped 3 bases from V and 9 bases from J, with 18 bases between. This CDR3 comprises 15 residues. The full variable domain, in which reference TRBV18 and TRBJ2-1 provide the parts outside the CDR3, is NAGVMQNPRHLVRRRGQEARLRCSPMKGHSHVYWYRQLPEEGLKFMVYLQKENIIDESGMPKERFSAEFPKEGPSILRIQQVVRGDSAAYFCASSPTPDSYGEQFFGPGTRLTVL.

The CDR3: CASRASGGNTGELFF. The CDR3 DNA sequence: TGTGCCAGTAGAGCTAGCGGGGGGAACACCGGGGAGCTGTTTTTT. The gene calls are TRBV19 and TRBJ2-2; TRBD2 agrees at 10 bases. Trimming removed 6 bases from V and 1 base from J; junction bases left unmatched: 2. Per germline, CDR1 LNHDA and CDR2 SQIVND (reference sequence). The length of the CDR3 is 15 residues.

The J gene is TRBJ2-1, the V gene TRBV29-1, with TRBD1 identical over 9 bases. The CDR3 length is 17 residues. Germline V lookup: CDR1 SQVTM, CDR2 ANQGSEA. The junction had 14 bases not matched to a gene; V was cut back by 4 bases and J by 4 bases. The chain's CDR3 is CSVGGRSGQGLYNEQFF. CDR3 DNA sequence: TGCAGCGTTGGGGGTAGATCGGGACAGGGATTATACAATGAGCAGTTCTTC.